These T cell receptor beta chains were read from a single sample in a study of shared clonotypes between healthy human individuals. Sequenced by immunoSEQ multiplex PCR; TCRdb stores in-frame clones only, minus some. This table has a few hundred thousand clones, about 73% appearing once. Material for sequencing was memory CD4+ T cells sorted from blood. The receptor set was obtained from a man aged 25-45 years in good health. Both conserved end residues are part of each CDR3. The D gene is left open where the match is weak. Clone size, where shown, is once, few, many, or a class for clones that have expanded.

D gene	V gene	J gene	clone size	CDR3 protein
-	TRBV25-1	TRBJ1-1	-	CASSEPGRSTEAFF
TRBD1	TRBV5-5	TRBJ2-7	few	CASSPRDRAYEQYF
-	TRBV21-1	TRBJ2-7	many	CASSKGGLAGERSYEQYF
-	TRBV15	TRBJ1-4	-	CATSIGGTNEKLFF
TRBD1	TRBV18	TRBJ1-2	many	CASSPGQQNYGYTF
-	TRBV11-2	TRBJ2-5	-	CASSPWRGIETQYF
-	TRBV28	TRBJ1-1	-	CASSLGPGGNTEAFF
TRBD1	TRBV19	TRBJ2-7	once	CASTPTGVYYEQYF
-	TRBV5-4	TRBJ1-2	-	CASSLSRDGYTF
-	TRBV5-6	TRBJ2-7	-	CASSLIDNEQYF